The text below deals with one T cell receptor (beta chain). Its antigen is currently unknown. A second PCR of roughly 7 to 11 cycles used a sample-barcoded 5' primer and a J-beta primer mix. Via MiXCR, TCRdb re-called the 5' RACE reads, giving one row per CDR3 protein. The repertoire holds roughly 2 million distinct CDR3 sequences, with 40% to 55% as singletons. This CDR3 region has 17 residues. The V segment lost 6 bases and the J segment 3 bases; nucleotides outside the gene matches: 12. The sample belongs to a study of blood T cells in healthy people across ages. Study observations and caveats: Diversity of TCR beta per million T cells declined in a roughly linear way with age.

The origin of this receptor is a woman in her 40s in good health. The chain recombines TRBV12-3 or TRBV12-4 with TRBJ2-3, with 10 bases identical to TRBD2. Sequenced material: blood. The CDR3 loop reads CASSSHRTSGRTDTQYF. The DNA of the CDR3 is TGTGCCAGCAGCTCTCACAGGACTAGCGGCCGAACAGATACGCAGTATTTT.